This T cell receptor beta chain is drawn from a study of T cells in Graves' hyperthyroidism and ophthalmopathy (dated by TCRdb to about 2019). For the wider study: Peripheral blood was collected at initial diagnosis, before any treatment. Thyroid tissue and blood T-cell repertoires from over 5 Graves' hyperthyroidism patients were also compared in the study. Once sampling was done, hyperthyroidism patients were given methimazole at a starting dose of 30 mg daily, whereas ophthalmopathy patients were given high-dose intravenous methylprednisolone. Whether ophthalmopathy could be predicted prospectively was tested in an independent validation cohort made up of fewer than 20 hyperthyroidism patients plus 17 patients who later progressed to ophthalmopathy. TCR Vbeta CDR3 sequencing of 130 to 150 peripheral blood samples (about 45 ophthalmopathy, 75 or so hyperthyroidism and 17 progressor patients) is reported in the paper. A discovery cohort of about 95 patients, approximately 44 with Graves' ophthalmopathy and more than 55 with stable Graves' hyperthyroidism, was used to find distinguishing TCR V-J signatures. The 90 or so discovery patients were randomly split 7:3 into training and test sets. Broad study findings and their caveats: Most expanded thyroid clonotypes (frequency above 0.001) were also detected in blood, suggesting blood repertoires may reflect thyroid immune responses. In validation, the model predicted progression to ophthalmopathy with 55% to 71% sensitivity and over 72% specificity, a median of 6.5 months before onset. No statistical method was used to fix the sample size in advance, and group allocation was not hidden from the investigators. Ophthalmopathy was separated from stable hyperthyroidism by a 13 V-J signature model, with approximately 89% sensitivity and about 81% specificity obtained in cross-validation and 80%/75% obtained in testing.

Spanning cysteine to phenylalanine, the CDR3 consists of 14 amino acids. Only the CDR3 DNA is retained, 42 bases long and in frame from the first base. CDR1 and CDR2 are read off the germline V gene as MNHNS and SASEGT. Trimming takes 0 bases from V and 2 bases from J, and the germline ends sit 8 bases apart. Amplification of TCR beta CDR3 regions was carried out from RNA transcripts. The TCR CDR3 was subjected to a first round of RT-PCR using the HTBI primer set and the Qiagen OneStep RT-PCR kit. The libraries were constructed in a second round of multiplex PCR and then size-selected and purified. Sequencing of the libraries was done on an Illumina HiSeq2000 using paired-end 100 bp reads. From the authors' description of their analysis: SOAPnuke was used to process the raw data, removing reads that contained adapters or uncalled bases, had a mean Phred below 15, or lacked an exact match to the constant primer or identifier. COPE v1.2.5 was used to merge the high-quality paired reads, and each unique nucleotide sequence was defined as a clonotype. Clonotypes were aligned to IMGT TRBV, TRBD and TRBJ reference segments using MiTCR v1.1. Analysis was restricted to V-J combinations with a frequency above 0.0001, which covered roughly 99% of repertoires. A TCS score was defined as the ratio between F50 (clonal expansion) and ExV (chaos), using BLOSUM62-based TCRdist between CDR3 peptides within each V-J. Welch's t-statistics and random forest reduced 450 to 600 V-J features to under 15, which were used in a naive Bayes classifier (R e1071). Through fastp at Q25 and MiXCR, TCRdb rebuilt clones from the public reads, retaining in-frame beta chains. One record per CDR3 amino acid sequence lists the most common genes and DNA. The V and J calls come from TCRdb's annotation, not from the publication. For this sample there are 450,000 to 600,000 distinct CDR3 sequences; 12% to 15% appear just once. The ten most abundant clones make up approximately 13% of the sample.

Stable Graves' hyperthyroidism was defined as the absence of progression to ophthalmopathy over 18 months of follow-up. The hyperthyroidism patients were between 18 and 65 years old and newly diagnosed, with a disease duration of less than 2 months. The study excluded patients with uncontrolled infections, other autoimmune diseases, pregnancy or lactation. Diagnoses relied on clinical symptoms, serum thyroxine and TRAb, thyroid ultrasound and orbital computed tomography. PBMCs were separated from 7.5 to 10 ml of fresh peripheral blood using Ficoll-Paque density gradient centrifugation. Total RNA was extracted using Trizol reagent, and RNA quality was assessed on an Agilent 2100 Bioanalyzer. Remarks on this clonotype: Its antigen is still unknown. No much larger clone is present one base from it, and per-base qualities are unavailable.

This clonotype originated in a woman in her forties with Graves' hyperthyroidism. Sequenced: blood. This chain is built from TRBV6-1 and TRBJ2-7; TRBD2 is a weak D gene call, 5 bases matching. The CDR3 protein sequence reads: CASSEAEGPYEQYF. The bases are TGTGCCAGCAGTGAAGCCGAGGGCCCCTACGAGCAGTACTTC.